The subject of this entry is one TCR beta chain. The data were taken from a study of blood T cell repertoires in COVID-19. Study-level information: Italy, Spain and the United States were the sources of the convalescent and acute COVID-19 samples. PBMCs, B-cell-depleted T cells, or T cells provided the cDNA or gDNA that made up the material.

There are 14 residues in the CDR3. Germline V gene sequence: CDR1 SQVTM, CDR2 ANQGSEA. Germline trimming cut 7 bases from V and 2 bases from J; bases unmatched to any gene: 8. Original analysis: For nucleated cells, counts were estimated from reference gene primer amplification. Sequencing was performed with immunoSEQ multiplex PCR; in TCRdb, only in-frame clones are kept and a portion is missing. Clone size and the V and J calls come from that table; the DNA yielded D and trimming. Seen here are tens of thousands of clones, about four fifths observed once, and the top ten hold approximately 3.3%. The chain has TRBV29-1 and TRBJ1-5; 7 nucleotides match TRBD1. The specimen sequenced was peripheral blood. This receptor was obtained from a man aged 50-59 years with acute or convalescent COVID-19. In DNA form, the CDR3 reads TGCAGCGCGTCGACAGGGAACCGCAATCAGCCCCAGCATTTT. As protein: CSASTGNRNQPQHF.